Listed below are T cell receptor beta chains from one sample, sequenced in a study of blood T cell repertoires in COVID-19. Profiled with immunoSEQ multiplex PCR; TCRdb holds only in-frame clones, not every one. This repertoire shows 150,000 to 200,000 clones, about 83% found once; its top ten account for 10%. Sequenced: peripheral blood. These receptors were collected from a woman in her sixties or seventies with COVID-19, enrolled during active disease. CDR3s include the opening cysteine and the closing phenylalanine or tryptophan. The D gene is left open where the match is weak. The size of a clone is reported for some rows only, either as once, few or many, or as a class for expanded clones.

cdr3_aa cdr3_nt j_call v_call clone_size d_call
CASRWGLSGGGEKLFF TGTGCCAGCAGGTGGGGGCTATCAGGCGGAGGCGAAAAACTGTTTTTT TRBJ1-4 TRBV2 . .
CASSLFWDRVETQYF TGTGCCAGCAGTTTATTTTGGGACAGGGTGGAGACCCAGTACTTC TRBJ2-5 TRBV27 . TRBD1
CASSPSAQDQETQYF TGTGCCAGCTCACCATCCGCACAGGATCAAGAGACCCAGTACTTC TRBJ2-5 TRBV18 . .
CASSLGRAARETQYF TGTGCCAGCAGCTTAGGGAGAGCCGCAAGGGAGACCCAGTACTTC TRBJ2-5 TRBV7-3 . .
CASSPQASYEAFF TGTGCCAGCAGCCCCCAGGCCTCCTATGAAGCTTTCTTT TRBJ1-1 TRBV28 once .
CASSFPGKNTEAFF TGTGCCAGCAGTTTCCCCGGTAAAAACACTGAAGCTTTCTTT TRBJ1-1 TRBV27 few .
CASSQAAGQGRTYEQYF TGTGCCAGCAGCCAAGCCGCCGGACAGGGGCGCACCTACGAGCAGTACTTC TRBJ2-7 TRBV4-2 once TRBD1
CASSWDRDAGNTIYF TGTGCCAGCAGCTGGGACAGGGACGCTGGAAACACCATATATTTT TRBJ1-3 TRBV6-5 . TRBD1
CASSLVAQTGSGNIQYF TGCGCCAGCAGTCTTGTGGCCCAGACAGGGTCGGGAAACATTCAGTACTTC TRBJ2-4 TRBV5-1 once TRBD1
CASSPDRSDGRGEQFF TGTGCCAGCAGTCCTGACAGGTCAGACGGCCGGGGTGAGCAGTTCTTC TRBJ2-1 TRBV6-6 . .
CASSSRDRGISSYNEQFF TGTGCCAGCAGTTCCCGGGACAGGGGAATCAGCTCCTACAATGAGCAGTTCTTC TRBJ2-1 TRBV27 . TRBD1
CASSLRAAGGPIYTQYF TGTGCCAGCAGCTTACGGGCAGCGGGGGGGCCTATATATACGCAGTATTTT TRBJ2-3 TRBV11-2 . TRBD2
CASKLGPSKNIQYF TGTGCCAGCAAACTAGGACCGTCCAAAAACATTCAGTACTTC TRBJ2-4 TRBV28 . .
CASSRWTGGNTEAFF TGTGCCAGCAGCAGATGGACAGGGGGCAACACTGAAGCTTTCTTT TRBJ1-1 TRBV5-8 once TRBD1
CASSVRTGGDTQYF TGTGCCAGCAGTGTGCGGACAGGGGGGGATACGCAGTATTTT TRBJ2-3 TRBV2 . TRBD1
CASSSREGDEKLFF TGTGCCAGCAGTTCCAGGGAGGGAGATGAAAAACTGTTTTTT TRBJ1-4 TRBV6-6 . .
CASSYSGALAKNIQYF TGTGCCAGCAGCTACTCAGGGGCGTTAGCCAAAAACATTCAGTACTTC TRBJ2-4 TRBV5-6 . .
CASSQDWGGTDTQYF TGTGCCAGCAGCCAAGATTGGGGGGGAACAGATACGCAGTATTTT TRBJ2-3 TRBV3-1/TRBV3-2 . TRBD2
CSASGDFPYSNQPQHF TGCAGTGCTAGTGGGGACTTCCCCTATAGCAATCAGCCCCAGCATTTT TRBJ1-5 TRBV20-1 . .
CSPRENTEAFF TGCAGTCCCAGGGAAAACACTGAAGCTTTCTTT TRBJ1-1 TRBV20-1 . .
CSVDPENQETQYF TGCAGCGTTGACCCAGAAAACCAAGAGACCCAGTACTTC TRBJ2-5 TRBV29-1 . .
CAISESVGAWRNTEAFF TGTGCCATCAGTGAGTCAGTGGGGGCTTGGAGGAACACTGAAGCTTTCTTT TRBJ1-1 TRBV10-3 . .
CASSLAPGLNSPLHF TGTGCCAGCAGCTTAGCCCCCGGGTTGAATTCACCCCTCCACTTT TRBJ1-6 TRBV7-2 . .
CASSLGRTANNSPLHF TGTGCCAGCAGCTTGGGACGGACAGCCAATAATTCACCCCTCCACTTT TRBJ1-6 TRBV11-2 . .
CASSYGQAYGYTF TGTGCCAGCAGTTATGGACAGGCCTATGGCTACACCTTC TRBJ1-2 TRBV12-3/TRBV12-4 once TRBD1
CASSPDNSRGYTF TGCGCCAGCAGTCCGGACAATTCTCGTGGCTACACCTTC TRBJ1-2 TRBV10-2 . .
CAISESTRVYEQYF TGTGCCATCAGTGAGTCGACGAGGGTCTACGAGCAGTACTTC TRBJ2-7 TRBV10-3 . .
CASSYSVRERGETQYF TGTGCCAGCAGTTACTCGGTTAGGGAAAGGGGAGAGACCCAGTACTTC TRBJ2-5 TRBV6-6 . .
CASSVGRGVPANTEAFF TGTGCCAGCAGCGTCGGCAGGGGCGTCCCGGCGAACACTGAAGCTTTCTTT TRBJ1-1 TRBV9 . .
CASSYTSGGSYEQYF TGCGCCAGCAGCTACACTAGCGGGGGGTCCTACGAGCAGTACTTC TRBJ2-7 TRBV5-1 . TRBD2
CASTGLANEKLFF TGTGCCAGCACAGGGTTAGCTAATGAAAAACTGTTTTTT TRBJ1-4 TRBV25-1 once .
CASSLGVSTDTQYF TGCGCCAGCAGCTTGGGAGTTAGCACAGATACGCAGTATTTT TRBJ2-3 TRBV5-1 . .
CASNPGPTNEKLFF TGCGCCAGCAATCCAGGGCCCACTAATGAAAAACTGTTTTTT TRBJ1-4 TRBV10-2 . .
CASSKDVTGNYGYTF TGCGCCAGCAGCAAAGACGTTACAGGGAACTATGGCTACACCTTC TRBJ1-2 TRBV4-1 . .
CASSAIVGENNYGYTF TGCGCCAGCAGTGCAATAGTAGGGGAAAATAACTATGGCTACACCTTC TRBJ1-2 TRBV10-2 . .
CASSDRKGVDEQYF TGTGCCAGCAGCGACAGGAAGGGGGTAGACGAGCAGTACTTC TRBJ2-7 TRBV25-1 . .
CAINPGRDQPQHF TGTGCCATCAACCCAGGGAGGGATCAGCCCCAGCATTTT TRBJ1-5 TRBV10-3 . .